Presented here are 27 T cell receptor beta chains from one specimen sequenced in a study of naive and memory T cell subsets. An equimolar mix of two oligonucleotides served as the beta constant-region primer for TRBC1 and TRBC2. Ligated cDNA was amplified by four rounds of PCR with nested alpha and beta constant-region primers and SP2. TCRdb processed the UMI-ligation and nested PCR reads anew with MiXCR; each CDR3 protein has one entry. The profile shows tens of thousands of distinct CDR3 sequences, around 10% of them singletons. Material for sequencing was central memory CD8+ T cells from blood. These receptors came from a human donor in good health.

This clonotype was seen many times. This chain uses TRBV10-3 with TRBJ2-1, with 8 bases fitting TRBD2. Per the germline V gene, CDR1 is ENHRY and CDR2 is SYGVKD. CDR3 length: 16 amino acids. V lost 0 bases and J lost 7; bases outside the gene matches: 8. The CDR3, as DNA: TGTGCCATCAGTGAGTCTCTCTCCGGGAGGGGAAATGAGCAGTTCTTC. It yields the protein CAISESLSGRGNEQFF.

V usage is TRBV6-5 and J usage is TRBJ2-5; 9 bases map to TRBD1. The germline CDR1 and CDR2 sequences are MNHEY and SVGAGI. V lost 6 bases and J lost 5; bases outside the gene matches: 7. The CDR3 spans 14 residues. The CDR3 reads CASRPGQGIETQYF. CDR3 bases: TGTGCCAGCAGACCGGGACAGGGAATCGAGACCCAGTACTTC.

With respect to this clonotype: A single base separates this from a much larger clone, so it may be a read error. The J gene is TRBJ2-1, the V gene TRBV7-6; 7 bases align to TRBD2. CDR1 and CDR2 from the germline V gene are SGHVS and FNYEAQ. This CDR3 spans 16 amino acids. The DNA for the CDR3 is TGTGCCAGCAGCGTTCGCGGGAGTAACTCCTACAGTGAGCAGTTCTTC. Translation: CASSVRGSNSYSEQFF.

In regard to this clonotype: The junction differs from germline at one of its ends, possibly a read error. The rearrangement joins TRBV27 to TRBJ2-1, with D perhaps matching TRBD1 (6 bases). Germline CDR1 MNHEY, CDR2 SMNVEV (reference sequence). The CDR3 contains 13 residues. In DNA, the CDR3 is TGTGCCAGCAGCCTGCCCTCCACAGGGTTTAAGGTCTTC. Encoded protein: CASSLPSTGFKVF.

This clonotype has at least ten counts. CDR3 in amino acids: CASSPGVGQGASEQFF. The CDR3 DNA is TGTGCCAGCAGTCCCGGGGTTGGACAGGGGGCTAGTGAGCAGTTCTTC. V and J are TRBV6-5 and TRBJ2-1, with 11 bases that match TRBD1. The trim removed 5 bases at V and 9 bases at J, leaving 12 bases unmatched. The germline gives CDR1 MNHEY, CDR2 SVGAGI. This CDR3 region has 16 residues.

V usage is TRBV18 and J usage is TRBJ2-1; 8 bases are shared with TRBD2. The CDR3 length is 16 residues. Germline V gives CDR1 KGHSH, CDR2 LQKENI. The V gene end was trimmed by 5 bases and the J gene end by 4 bases; junction bases not matched to a gene: 10. The CDR3 coding sequence is TGTGCCAGCTCAACATTAGGCGCTAGCGGGTACAATGAGCAGTTCTTC. Protein: CASSTLGASGYNEQFF.

Only a few counts were recorded for this clonotype. The chain employs TRBV9 and TRBJ2-4, with 8 bases that match TRBD1. The V gene end was trimmed by 3 bases and the J gene end by 8 bases; junction bases not matched to a gene: 7. From germline, CDR1 is SGDLS and CDR2 YYNGEE. This CDR3 is 14 amino acids long. In nucleotides, the CDR3 is TGTGCCAGCAGCGCCGGACAGGGACCAGACATTCAGTACTTC. Its translation: CASSAGQGPDIQYF.

The chain employs TRBV28 and TRBJ2-5; 7 bases line up with TRBD1. Germline V lookup: CDR1 MDHEN, CDR2 SYDVKM. J lost 2 bases, V lost 5 bases, and 8 bases had no gene match. The CDR3 runs to 15 residues. This chain's CDR3 is CASSTGTELQETQYF. CDR3 sequence (DNA): TGTGCCAGCAGTACCGGGACAGAACTTCAAGAGACCCAGTACTTC.

This clonotype occurred a few times. This chain links TRBV10-3 with TRBJ2-7; D gene ambiguous. V was cut by 3 bases and J by 2 bases, with 8 bases left in between. The CDR3 is 13 amino acids. CDR1 ENHRY and CDR2 SYGVKD come from the germline V gene. CDR3 region: CAISEDGTYEQYF. The CDR3 bases are TGTGCCATCAGTGAAGACGGAACCTACGAGCAGTACTTC.

This clonotype showed up many times. J is TRBJ2-5 and V is TRBV3-1; 10 bases are shared with TRBD2. CDR1 LGHDT and CDR2 YNNKEL come from the germline V gene (reference sequence). This CDR3 is built from 17 residues. V was clipped by 0 bases and J by 3 bases; unmatched bases: 7. The CDR3 sequence: CASSQELAGGPEETQYF. The CDR3 DNA is TGTGCCAGCAGCCAAGAATTAGCGGGAGGCCCTGAAGAGACCCAGTACTTC.

The sample holds a few counts of this clonotype. The V gene is TRBV20-1, the J gene TRBJ2-1; 10 bases fit TRBD2. The V gene's germline CDR1 is DFQATT and CDR2 SNEGSKA (reference sequence). This CDR3 contains 14 residues. J lost 3 bases, V lost 6 bases, and 5 bases had no gene match. CDR3 in amino acids: CSATGTSDYNEQFF. The CDR3 bases are TGCAGTGCAACCGGGACTAGCGACTACAATGAGCAGTTCTTC.

This clonotype has only a few counts. The rearrangement joins TRBV7-2 to TRBJ2-2; D uncertain. Trimming took 3 bases from V and 5 from J, leaving 1 base between them. CDR3 length equals 11 residues. From germline, CDR1 is SGHTA and CDR2 FQGNSA. The CDR3 nucleotides read TGTGCCAGCAGCTTTACCGGGGAGCTGTTTTTT. It is translated as CASSFTGELFF.

This clonotype was observed many times. V and J are TRBV4-3 and TRBJ2-2; no clear D gene. The CDR3 is made up of 13 amino acids. The germline V gene encodes CDR1 LGHNA and CDR2 YSLEER. Trimming left V 6 bases short and J 0 bases short, with 5 bases between. DNA for the CDR3: TGCGCCAGCAGTTTGACGAACACCGGGGAGCTGTTTTTT. This codes for CASSLTNTGELFF.

This chain joins TRBV19 and TRBJ2-1, with 11 positions matching TRBD2. There are 15 residues in the CDR3. CDR1 is LNHDA, CDR2 SQIVND, per germline (reference sequence). Trimming cost V 6 bases and J 8 bases; bases outside gene matches: 9. Written as DNA, the CDR3 is TGTGCCAGTAGATCCCGTAGCGGGAGGGGCGATGAGCAGTTCTTC. It encodes CASRSRSGRGDEQFF.

In this sample, this clonotype is medium-sized (0.01 to 0.1%). The V call is TRBV28, the J call TRBJ1-5; D is possibly TRBD1 (5 bases). Per germline, CDR1 MDHEN and CDR2 SYDVKM. With 3 bases removed from V and 9 bases from J, the gap between germline ends came to 9 bases. The CDR3 is made up of 12 amino acids. The DNA for the CDR3 is TGTGCCAGCAGTTTGTGGGGACCGCCCCAGCATTTT. Translation: CASSLWGPPQHF.

The chain links TRBV6-4 to TRBJ2-4; TRBD2 is a possible D gene (5 bases). CDR1 is MRHNA, CDR2 SNTAGT, per germline. There are 16 residues in the CDR3. Trimming removed 3 bases at V and 2 bases at J, with 14 bases between. DNA for the CDR3: TGTGCCAGCAGTGAAGAGGGTGGGTCTACCAAAAACATTCAGTACTTC. It is translated as CASSEEGGSTKNIQYF.

This clonotype appeared a few times. The chain carries TRBV27 and TRBJ1-1; weak D call: TRBD1 (6 bases). The CDR3 covers 14 residues. The V end lost 5 bases, the J end lost 1 base, and 11 bases lay between the germline ends. Germline V gene data show CDR1 as MNHEY and CDR2 as SMNVEV (reference sequence). The CDR3 protein is CASSPVTGNTEAFF. CDR3 coding DNA: TGTGCCAGCAGTCCCGTGACAGGGAACACTGAAGCTTTCTTT.

For this clonotype: The junction departs from germline at one end; a sequencing error may be responsible. V gene TRBV20-1 combines with J gene TRBJ1-1; D not resolved. The CDR3 runs to 12 residues. The germline gives CDR1 DFQATT, CDR2 SNEGSKA (reference sequence). The CDR3 DNA reads TGCAGTGCTAGAATTGTGGTCACTGAAGCTTCCTTT. This encodes CSARIVVTEASF.

This chain connects TRBV4-1 to TRBJ2-1; the D is unclear. Per germline, CDR1 MGHRA and CDR2 YSYEKL. V was cut by 6 bases and J by 5 bases, with 11 bases left in between. This CDR3 region has 13 residues. For the CDR3, the DNA is TGCGCCAGCAGAGAGATAGGGAACAATGAGCAGTTCTTC. This encodes CASREIGNNEQFF.

This clonotype was seen a handful of times. This chain links TRBV6-5 with TRBJ2-3, with D uncertain. This CDR3 has 15 amino acids. Trimming removed 0 bases at V and 2 bases at J, with 9 bases between. Germline V CDR1 and CDR2: MNHEY, SVGAGI. CDR3 in amino acids: CASSYSKGDTDTQYF. The CDR3 DNA reads as TGTGCCAGCAGTTACTCGAAAGGCGACACAGATACGCAGTATTTT.

The genes are TRBV6-1 and TRBJ2-2; D remains unclear. The CDR3 is made up of 13 amino acids. Looked up from germline, CDR1 is MNHNS and CDR2 is SASEGT. V lost 2 bases and J 3 bases, leaving 4 bases between the germline ends. In nucleotides, the CDR3 is TGTGCCAGCAGTGAAACTGACACCGGGGAGCTGTTTTTT. Translated: CASSETDTGELFF.

The chain joins TRBV27 to TRBJ2-7; D is tentatively TRBD1 or TRBD2 (5 bases each). Looked up from germline, CDR1 is MNHEY and CDR2 is SMNVEV (reference sequence). The CDR3 is made up of 14 amino acids. Trimming took off 1 base at V and 6 bases at J, with 13 bases between the two ends. The CDR3 sequence is CASSLCQGECEQYF. The DNA for the CDR3 is TGTGCCAGCAGTTTATGTCAGGGAGAGTGCGAGCAGTACTTC.

The V and J genes are TRBV6-6 and TRBJ2-5, with D perhaps matching TRBD1 (6 bases). Germline V lookup: CDR1 MNHNY, CDR2 SVGAGI (reference sequence). Trimming pared 7 bases from V and 1 base from J, leaving 16 bases between. The length of the CDR3 is 15 residues. CDR3 loop: CASKPQGTPQETQYF. In DNA, the CDR3 is TGTGCCAGCAAGCCACAGGGAACACCCCAAGAGACCCAGTACTTC.

This clonotype has a count of ten or more. The rearrangement uses TRBV27 and TRBJ2-5; unclear D gene. This CDR3 region has 13 residues. V lost 1 base and J 2 bases, leaving 5 bases between the germline ends. Germline values: CDR1 MNHEY, CDR2 SMNVEV (reference sequence). For the CDR3, the DNA is TGTGCCAGCAGTTTATATTCGCAAGAGACCCAGTACTTC. This codes for CASSLYSQETQYF.

The table lists this clonotype with a few counts. V and J are TRBV12-3 or TRBV12-4 and TRBJ1-2; 9 bases match TRBD1. V lost 1 base, J lost 4 bases, and 10 bases stayed unmatched. This CDR3 has 17 residues. In DNA form, the CDR3 reads TGTGCCAGCAGTTTAGTCCCCACAGGGGGCGTCGGCTATGGCTACACCTTC. Translated: CASSLVPTGGVGYGYTF.

This clonotype occurred a few times. The V gene is TRBV14, the J gene TRBJ2-1; 7 nucleotides match TRBD2. This CDR3 region has 14 residues. J gave up 10 bases and V 4 bases, and 10 bases lay outside the gene matches. Germline loops: CDR1 SGHDN, CDR2 FVKESK. The CDR3 DNA reads TGTGCCAGCAGCCCCGCGGGGACTACCCGCGAGCAGTTCTTC. It specifies CASSPAGTTREQFF.

This clonotype appeared a few times. The chain couples TRBV5-6 to TRBJ2-7; tentatively, D is TRBD2 (5 bases). This CDR3 spans 13 amino acids. Germline values: CDR1 SGHDT, CDR2 YYEEEE. The V gene lost 0 bases and the J gene lost 2 bases, with 6 bases spanning the gap. The CDR3 DNA sequence: TGTGCCAGCAGCTTGGTACTAGCCTACGAGCAGTACTTC. Protein product: CASSLVLAYEQYF.